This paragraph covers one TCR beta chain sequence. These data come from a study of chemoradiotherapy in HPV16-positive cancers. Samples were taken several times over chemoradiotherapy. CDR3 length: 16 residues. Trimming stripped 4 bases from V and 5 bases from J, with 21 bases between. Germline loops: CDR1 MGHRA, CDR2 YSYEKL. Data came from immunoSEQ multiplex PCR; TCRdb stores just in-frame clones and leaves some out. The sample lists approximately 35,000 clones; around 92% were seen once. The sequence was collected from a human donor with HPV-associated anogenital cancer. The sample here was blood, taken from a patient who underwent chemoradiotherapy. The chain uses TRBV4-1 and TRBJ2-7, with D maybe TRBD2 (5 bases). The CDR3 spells CASSPTFHARRDEQYF. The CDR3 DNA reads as TGCGCCAGCAGCCCCACGTTCCATGCGAGGCGGGACGAGCAGTACTTC.